Listed below are T cell receptor beta chains from one sample, sequenced in a study of cytomegalovirus exposure and HLA in healthy donors. Here immunoSEQ multiplex PCR was the method, and the copy in TCRdb shows in-frame clones only, minus some. This sample has roughly 300,000 clones; about 85% occur once, and the top ten carry roughly 1.2%. The sample taken for sequencing was PBMCs. The receptors come from a woman under 40 in good health and CMV-seropositive. Each CDR3 is given without its conserved first and last residue.

v_call cdr3_aa
TRBV6-1 ASSEPWGRFDEKLF
TRBV11-3 ASSPGQGHSYEQY
TRBV7-2 ASSFPQVAKNIQY
TRBV29-1 SVGGIWAEGNTEAF
TRBV5-4 ASSRRGGSADTQY
TRBV29-1 SVAGLAGGLGSYNEQF
TRBV6-1 ASSEFGPAHGYT
TRBV14 ASSQETYEQY
TRBV6-1 ASSSQLYSPLH
TRBV7-6 ASSLPGQETQY
TRBV28 ASSIRTGNHYGYT
TRBV2 ASSVRAGGKDTQY
TRBV14 ASSQLKGAEDGYT
TRBV5-1 ASSATTATYEQY
TRBV19 ASSRELTYEQY
TRBV27 ASSWTGETFEPQH
TRBV30 AWSKWSNTGELF
TRBV6-5 ASSSLGYGYT
TRBV7-3 ASSLTAGAVYNEQF
TRBV28 ASTGTPVNQPQH